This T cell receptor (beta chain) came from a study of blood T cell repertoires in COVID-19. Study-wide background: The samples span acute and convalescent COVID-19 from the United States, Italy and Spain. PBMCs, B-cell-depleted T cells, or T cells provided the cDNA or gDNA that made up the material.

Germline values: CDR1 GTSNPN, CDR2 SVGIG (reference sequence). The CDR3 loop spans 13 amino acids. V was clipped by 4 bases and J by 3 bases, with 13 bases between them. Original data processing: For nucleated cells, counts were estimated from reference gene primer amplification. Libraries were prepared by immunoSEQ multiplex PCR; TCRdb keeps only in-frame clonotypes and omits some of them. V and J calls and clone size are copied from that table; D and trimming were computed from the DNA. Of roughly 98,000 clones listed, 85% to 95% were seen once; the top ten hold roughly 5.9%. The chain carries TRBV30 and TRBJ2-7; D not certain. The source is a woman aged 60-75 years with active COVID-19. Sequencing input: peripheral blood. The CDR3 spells CAWKVHSNYEQYF. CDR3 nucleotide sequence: TGTGCCTGGAAGGTGCACAGCAACTACGAGCAGTACTTC. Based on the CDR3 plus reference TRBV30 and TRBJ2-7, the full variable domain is SQTIHQWPATLVQPVGSPLSLECTVEGTSNPNLYWYRQAAGRGLQLLFYSVGIGQISSEVPQNLSASRPQDRQFILSSKKLLLSDSGFYLCAWKVHSNYEQYFGPGTRLTVT.